These T cell receptor beta chains were read from a single sample in a study of beta chain features in type 1 diabetes. TCRdb keeps only in-frame clones here, not all; method: immunoSEQ multiplex PCR. The profile covers under 90,000 clones, with roughly a third appearing a single time and roughly 0.45% taken by the ten largest. What was sequenced was stem cell memory CD4+ T cells from blood. The receptors were sampled from a woman under 30 in good health. The CDR3 runs from the conserved cysteine through the conserved F or W. A D gene is named only where the DNA matches it firmly. Expanded clones are given a class, and other clones once, few, many or no size at all.

cdr3_aa cdr3_nt d_call v_call clone_size j_call
CASSSNRGIWAMNTEAFF TGTGCCAGTAGTTCAAACAGGGGGATTTGGGCGATGAACACTGAAGCTTTCTTT TRBD1 TRBV19 . TRBJ1-1
CASSETGGGELFF TGTGCCAGCAGCGAGACAGGAGGCGGGGAGCTGTTTTTT . TRBV7-2 . TRBJ2-2
CAISEWGGNSPLHF TGTGCCATCAGTGAGTGGGGGGGGAATTCACCCCTCCACTTT . TRBV10-3 few TRBJ1-6
CASSERREGRYF TGTGCCAGCAGTGAGAGGCGGGAGGGCCGGTATTTT TRBD2 TRBV2 . TRBJ2-3
CASSLGYQRGYGYTF TGCGCCAGCAGCTTGGGTTATCAAAGGGGCTATGGCTACACCTTC . TRBV5-1 few TRBJ1-2
CASSKGTSGASTDTQYF TGCGCCAGCAGCAAAGGGACTAGCGGTGCTAGCACAGATACGCAGTATTTT TRBD2 TRBV5-1 . TRBJ2-3
CASSMGQGVSGLFF TGTGCCAGTAGTATGGGACAGGGGGTCTCAGGACTGTTTTTT TRBD1 TRBV19 few TRBJ1-4
CASSQADRPEAFF TGCGCCAGCAGCCAAGCCGACAGGCCCGAAGCTTTCTTT . TRBV4-1 . TRBJ1-1
CASSQAQADRGLGNTIYF TGCGCCAGCAGCCAAGCCCAAGCGGACAGGGGGCTTGGAAACACCATATATTTT TRBD1 TRBV4-1 . TRBJ1-3
CASSSTGTSGTYTDTQYF TGCGCCAGCAGCTCTACCGGGACTAGCGGGACCTACACAGATACGCAGTATTTT TRBD2 TRBV5-1 . TRBJ2-3
CASSLNGDGYTF TGTGCCAGCAGCTTAAACGGGGATGGCTACACCTTC . TRBV7-3 . TRBJ1-2
CASSLQQARNTEAFF TGTGCCAGCAGCCTCCAACAGGCGAGGAACACTGAAGCTTTCTTT . TRBV7-2 . TRBJ1-1
CASSPRFTGELFF TGTGCCAGCAGTCCCCGGTTTACCGGGGAGCTGTTTTTT . TRBV7-2 few TRBJ2-2
CSAQIRTNEKLFF TGCAGCGCCCAGATTCGAACTAATGAAAAACTGTTTTTT . TRBV29-1 few TRBJ1-4
CASSEAESLQETQYF TGTGCCAGCAGTGAGGCGGAGTCTTTACAAGAGACCCAGTACTTC . TRBV25-1 once TRBJ2-5
CSVVGTSNEQFF TGCAGCGTGGTCGGGACTAGTAATGAGCAGTTCTTC TRBD2 TRBV29-1 few TRBJ2-1
CASSLVSGGSHEQYF TGCGCCAGCAGCTTGGTGTCAGGGGGTTCTCACGAGCAGTACTTC TRBD1 TRBV5-1 . TRBJ2-7
CASSSTSETQYF TGTGCCAGCAGCTCGACTTCCGAGACCCAGTACTTC . TRBV7-2 . TRBJ2-5
CASSIGTASGNTIYF TGCGCCAGCAGCATTGGGACAGCCTCTGGAAACACCATATATTTT TRBD1 TRBV5-1 few TRBJ1-3
CASRSAGTANSPLHF TGCGCCAGCAGATCGGCCGGGACTGCGAATTCACCCCTCCACTTT . TRBV5-1 once TRBJ1-6
CASSEGQAYGYTF TGTGCCAGCAGTGAGGGACAGGCCTATGGCTACACCTTC TRBD1 TRBV25-1 few TRBJ1-2
CASSVDPTGSYEQYF TGTGCCAGCAGCGTAGACCCTACTGGTTCCTACGAGCAGTACTTC . TRBV9 . TRBJ2-7
CASSRTDLYGYTF TGTGCCAGCAGTAGGACAGACCTCTATGGCTACACCTTC . TRBV28 few TRBJ1-2
CAWSLLGQGGYTF TGTGCCTGGAGTCTCCTTGGACAGGGGGGCTACACCTTC TRBD1 TRBV30 . TRBJ1-2
CASVDRYSNQPQHF TGTGCCAGCGTGGACAGATATAGCAATCAGCCCCAGCATTTT . TRBV19 few TRBJ1-5
CASSNSRTVGVNQPQHF TGTGCCAGCAGCAACTCTAGGACAGTAGGAGTAAATCAGCCCCAGCATTTT . TRBV21-1 . TRBJ1-5
CSVVPGQETQYF TGCAGCGTTGTTCCAGGCCAAGAGACCCAGTACTTC . TRBV29-1 few TRBJ2-5
CAIGAGQETQYF TGTGCCATCGGGGCAGGACAAGAGACCCAGTACTTC . TRBV10-3 . TRBJ2-5
CASSLNAGLTEAFF TGTGCCAGCAGCTTAAACGCAGGGCTTACTGAAGCTTTCTTT . TRBV7-3 few TRBJ1-1
CASSFQHNTGELFF TGCGCCAGCAGCTTCCAACATAATACCGGGGAGCTGTTTTTT . TRBV5-1 . TRBJ2-2
CASSDRAVGETQYF TGCGCCAGCAGTGACAGGGCAGTTGGAGAGACCCAGTACTTC TRBD1 TRBV23-1 . TRBJ2-5
CAGRRDRGPDTQYF TGTGCCGGACGCCGGGACAGGGGGCCAGATACGCAGTATTTT TRBD1 TRBV2 . TRBJ2-3
CASSVGGSSGDTQYF TGTGCCAGCAGCGTAGGGGGTTCCAGCGGAGATACGCAGTATTTT . TRBV9 once TRBJ2-3
CASSQGAGRAEAFF TGCGCCAGCAGCCAAGGGGCGGGACGGGCTGAAGCTTTCTTT . TRBV4-1 . TRBJ1-1
CASSLQGAGDNEQFF TGCGCCAGCAGCTTACAGGGGGCAGGGGACAATGAGCAGTTCTTC TRBD1 TRBV5-1 few TRBJ2-1
CASSLAVLGGNTDTQYF TGTGCCAGCAGCTTAGCGGTTCTAGGAGGTAACACAGATACGCAGTATTTT . TRBV7-2 . TRBJ2-3
CASSIEPPGGSSYEQYF TGTGCCAGTAGTATAGAGCCCCCGGGAGGGAGCTCCTACGAGCAGTACTTC TRBD2 TRBV19 few TRBJ2-7
CSVGGQGPKDEQFF TGCAGCGTGGGGGGACAGGGGCCTAAGGATGAGCAGTTCTTC TRBD1 TRBV29-1 . TRBJ2-1
CASSRGTNEKLFF TGTGCCAGCAGCCGAGGAACTAATGAAAAACTGTTTTTT . TRBV7-2 few TRBJ1-4